This T cell receptor (beta chain) was found in a study of blood T cell repertoires in COVID-19. Study context: The United States, Italy and Spain were the sources of the acute and convalescent COVID-19 samples. The analysed material was cDNA or gDNA that came from T cells, B-cell-depleted T cells, or PBMCs.

Methods used by the authors: Amplification from reference gene primers served as the basis for estimated nucleated cell counts. Libraries were prepared by immunoSEQ multiplex PCR; TCRdb keeps only in-frame clonotypes and omits some of them. Clone size and V and J calls were adopted from that table, with D and trimming inferred from the DNA. The data show about 42,000 clones, roughly 89% seen once. CDR1 is SGHTA and CDR2 is FQGNSA in the germline V gene. CDR3 length: 13 residues. Trimming removed 1 base at V and 7 bases at J, with 8 bases between. The chain recombines TRBV7-2 with TRBJ1-5, with D hard to call. What was sequenced was peripheral blood. This receptor was obtained from a human donor in a cohort sampled during active COVID-19. CDR3 region: CASSLEEGQPQHF. The CDR3 DNA sequence: TGTGCCAGCAGCTTAGAGGAGGGACAGCCCCAGCATTTT.